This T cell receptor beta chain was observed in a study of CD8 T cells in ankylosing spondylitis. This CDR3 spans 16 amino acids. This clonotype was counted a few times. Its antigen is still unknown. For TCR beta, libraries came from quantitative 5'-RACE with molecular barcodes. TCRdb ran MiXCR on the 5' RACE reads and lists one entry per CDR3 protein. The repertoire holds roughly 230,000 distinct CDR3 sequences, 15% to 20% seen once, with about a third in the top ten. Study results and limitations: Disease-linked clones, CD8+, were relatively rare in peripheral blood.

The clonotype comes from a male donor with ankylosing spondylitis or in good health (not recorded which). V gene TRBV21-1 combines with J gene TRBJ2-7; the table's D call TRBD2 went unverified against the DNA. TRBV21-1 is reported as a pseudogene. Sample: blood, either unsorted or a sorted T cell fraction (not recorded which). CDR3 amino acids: CASSTYHKGPRYEQYF. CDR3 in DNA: TGTGCCAGCAGCACCTACCACAAAGGGCCGCGCTACGAGCAGTACTTC.